In this sample, the clone carrying this TCR beta chain turned up once. Some clones are missing from TCRdb's copy, which holds only in-frame ones; the method was immunoSEQ multiplex PCR. This table holds tens of thousands of clones, approximately 80% found once. This sample stems from a study of cytotoxic CD8 clonotypes in ibrutinib-treated CLL. Study-level background: Across the patients, 11 were relapsed/refractory, 15 treatment-naive and around 18 IGHV unmutated. Averaging across samples gave approximately 260,000 productive templates and more than 80,000 productive rearrangements.

Per the germline V gene, CDR1 is SQVTM and CDR2 is ANQGSEA. The CDR3 loop spans 15 amino acids. The V gene lost 3 bases and the J gene lost 3 bases, with 15 bases spanning the gap. The V call is TRBV29-1, the J call TRBJ2-1, with D possibly matching TRBD1 (6 bases). The sequenced sample was PBMCs, obtained after 36 months of ibrutinib treatment. The receptor was derived from a human donor with chronic lymphocytic leukemia. The chain's CDR3 is CSVDEQGLDYNEQFF. The CDR3 DNA reads as TGCAGCGTTGATGAACAGGGTCTCGACTACAATGAGCAGTTCTTC.